This is a list of T cell receptor beta chains from one sample in a study of blood T cell repertoires in COVID-19. Profiled with immunoSEQ multiplex PCR; TCRdb holds only in-frame clones, not every one. The table records 300,000 to 350,000 clones, about 90% of them present only once. The sequenced sample consisted of peripheral blood. All receptors derive from a woman in her twenties or thirties with COVID-19, enrolled during active disease. Both conserved end residues are part of each CDR3. The order of the fields is CDR3 protein, CDR3 DNA, D gene, clone size, V gene, J gene. D genes are given only for firm matches. For some rows the clone size is stated as once, few or many, or as a class when expanded; others skip it.

CASSGGVYSSTDTQYF	TGTGCCAGCAGCGGAGGGGTCTACTCTAGCACAGATACGCAGTATTTT	.	.	TRBV7-2	TRBJ2-3
CSVGASGANVLTF	TGCAGCGTGGGGGCGTCTGGGGCCAACGTCCTGACTTTC	.	.	TRBV29-1	TRBJ2-6
CASSILAPPGTDTQYF	TGTGCCAGTAGTATTTTAGCTCCCCCTGGCACAGATACGCAGTATTTT	.	.	TRBV19	TRBJ2-3
CASSYSSRGLSNEQFF	TGTGCCAGCAGTTACTCGAGCAGGGGGCTAAGCAATGAGCAGTTCTTC	TRBD1	.	TRBV6-5	TRBJ2-1
CASSILGTEAFF	TGTGCCAGCAGTATTCTAGGAACTGAAGCTTTCTTT	.	.	TRBV28	TRBJ1-1
CASSSGQGVYEQYF	TGTGCCAGCAGTTCGGGACAGGGGGTATACGAGCAGTACTTC	TRBD1	.	TRBV28	TRBJ2-7
CASSLSGTDGYTF	TGTGCCAGCAGCTTAAGTGGGACAGATGGCTACACCTTC	TRBD1	once	TRBV7-6	TRBJ1-2
CASSNTGEPGELFF	TGTGCCAGCAGCAATACAGGGGAGCCCGGGGAGCTGTTTTTT	TRBD1	once	TRBV7-3	TRBJ2-2
CASSGLAAPDTQYF	TGTGCCAGCAGCGGACTAGCGGCGCCAGATACGCAGTATTTT	TRBD2	.	TRBV2	TRBJ2-3
CASSLALAGGRNEQFF	TGTGCCAGCAGCTTGGCACTAGCGGGAGGTAGAAATGAGCAGTTCTTC	TRBD2	.	TRBV5-6	TRBJ2-1
CASSVGGDYGYTF	TGTGCCAGCAGCGTAGGGGGGGACTATGGCTACACCTTC	.	once	TRBV9	TRBJ1-2
CASSAGGSTDTQYF	TGCGCCAGCAGCGCAGGGGGTAGCACAGATACGCAGTATTTT	TRBD1	.	TRBV5-1	TRBJ2-3
CASSPGTSGSVTQYF	TGTGCCAGCTCACCAGGGACTAGCGGGAGTGTGACCCAGTACTTC	TRBD2	.	TRBV18	TRBJ2-5
CAISGLVNTGELFF	TGTGCCATCAGTGGTCTAGTGAACACCGGGGAGCTGTTTTTT	.	.	TRBV10-3	TRBJ2-2
CASSPDRGQYTF	TGTGCCAGCAGCCCTGACAGGGGGCAGTACACCTTC	TRBD1	many	TRBV3-1/TRBV3-2	TRBJ1-2
CASSLQSSGNTIYF	TGTGCCAGCAGTTTACAAAGCTCTGGAAACACCATATATTTT	.	.	TRBV2	TRBJ1-3
CASSPGEGQALYGYTF	TGTGCCAGCTCACCAGGGGAGGGACAGGCACTCTATGGCTACACCTTC	TRBD1	.	TRBV18	TRBJ1-2
CASSTSPSYEQYF	TGTGCCAGTAGTACCTCACCCAGCTACGAGCAGTACTTC	.	.	TRBV19	TRBJ2-7
CASSSGGGTEAFF	TGTGCCAGCAGCTCAGGGGGAGGAACTGAAGCTTTCTTT	TRBD1	.	TRBV11-3	TRBJ1-1